This T cell receptor (beta chain) was sequenced in a study of shared clonotypes between healthy human individuals. Per the authors' pipeline: Junction-only sequences without quality scores came from ImmunoSEQ, so filtering differed. Sequencing was performed with immunoSEQ multiplex PCR; in TCRdb, only in-frame clones are kept and a portion is missing. Clone size and the V and J calls come from that table; the DNA yielded D and trimming. The sample holds over 1.4 million clones; over 95% are singletons and the top ten take roughly 1.2%. As regards this clone: Its antigen is as yet unknown.

The study, taken as a whole, reports: A reduction in generation probabilities was seen for non-shared clonotypes relative to those shared by all four donors.

The germline V gene has CDR1 MGHRA and CDR2 YSYEKL. The CDR3 has 14 amino acids. With 4 bases removed from V and 7 bases from J, the gap between germline ends came to 16 bases. Sequencing was carried out using naive CD4+ T cells sorted from blood. Subset defined: CD45RA+ positively selected. The rearrangement uses TRBV4-1 and TRBJ1-2; D is unresolved. This receptor was taken from a man aged 30 to 39 in good health. The CDR3: CASSLYETAVGYTF. The CDR3 DNA sequence: TGCGCCAGCAGCCTCTACGAGACTGCGGTTGGCTACACCTTC.